The 9 T cell receptor beta chains in this list originate from one sample, sequenced in a study of blood T cell repertoires in COVID-19 (dated by TCRdb to 2020 to 2021). The protocol used for the library was the immunoSEQ multiplex PCR assay. The source is immuneACCESS, and TCRdb retained only in-frame sequences with V and J called. Part of the clones is not carried over; for the studies checked, unresolved V genes explain less than half of this, and the remainder is unexplained. In this sample the table shows 150,000 to 200,000 clones, around 80% of which occur a single time. The ten largest clones add up to approximately 21% of the sample. The source material was peripheral blood. The receptors derive from a woman older than 75 with acute or convalescent COVID-19.

The rearrangement links TRBV20-1 to TRBJ1-2; no reliable D call. This CDR3 has 11 residues. The ends were cut back, 5 bases at V and 5 bases at J, with 9 bases in the middle. Germline CDR1 and CDR2: DFQATT and SNEGSKA (reference sequence). The DNA of the CDR3 is TGCAGTGCTTACCCGGGGTATGGCTACACCTTC. Translating gives CSAYPGYGYTF.

The rearrangement joins TRBV10-1 to TRBJ2-1; 11 bases fit TRBD2. Germline V gene lookup returns CDR1 WNHNN and CDR2 SYGVQD (reference sequence). The J segment lost 1 base and the V segment lost 5 bases, leaving 4 bases of the junction unmatched. This CDR3 spans 16 amino acids. CDR3 sequence: CASSTGTSGSYNEQFF. In nucleotides, the CDR3 is TGCGCCAGCAGTACCGGGACTAGCGGTTCCTACAATGAGCAGTTCTTC.

The chain combines TRBV28 with TRBJ2-7, with D possibly being TRBD1 (6 bases). Trimming cost V 5 bases and J 3 bases, with 17 bases left between them. The CDR3 consists of 15 residues. Germline CDR1 reads MDHEN; CDR2 reads SYDVKM. The CDR3 reads CASSRTGLRGYEQYF. CDR3 sequence (DNA): TGTGCCAGCAGTCGTACAGGGCTCCGAGGCTACGAGCAGTACTTC.

The chain joins TRBV18 to TRBJ1-1, with a possible D match to TRBD1 (5 bases). This CDR3 region has 15 residues. CDR1 is KGHSH and CDR2 is LQKENI in the germline V gene. The ends were cut back, 3 bases at V and 6 bases at J, with 17 bases in the middle. The CDR3 sequence: CASSPQTVGGSEAFF. In nucleotides, the CDR3 is TGTGCCAGCTCACCCCAGACAGTGGGGGGATCTGAAGCTTTCTTT.

This chain connects TRBV19 to TRBJ2-1, with 10 bases aligning to TRBD2. The CDR3 sequence is 17 residues long. Looked up from germline, CDR1 is LNHDA and CDR2 is SQIVND (reference sequence). The ends lost 6 bases at V and 2 bases at J; junction bases unmatched: 10. The DNA for the CDR3 is TGTGCCAGTAGCGTTAACTTCGGACTAGCGGCCTACAATGAGCAGTTCTTC. This codes for CASSVNFGLAAYNEQFF.

The V call is TRBV6-4, the J call TRBJ1-4, with 10 bases identical to TRBD1. Trimming cost V 4 bases and J 8 bases; bases outside gene matches: 4. Per the germline V gene, CDR1 is MRHNA and CDR2 is SNTAGT. CDR3 length: 14 residues. CDR3 sequence reads: CASSGGTGDEKLFF. DNA for the CDR3: TGTGCCAGCAGTGGCGGGACAGGGGACGAAAAACTGTTTTTT.

This clone was observed a handful of times. The rearrangement uses TRBV20-1 and TRBJ2-7; no definite D call. V dropped 7 bases and J dropped 0 bases, with 7 bases sitting between them. The CDR3 loop spans 11 amino acids. From germline, CDR1 is DFQATT and CDR2 SNEGSKA (reference sequence). Written as DNA, the CDR3 is TGCAGTGTCGGTAGCTCCTACGAGCAGTACTTC. Protein: CSVGSSYEQYF.

The table lists this clone with a few counts. This chain connects TRBV7-4 to TRBJ1-4; perhaps TRBD1 as D (5 bases). Deletions cut 1 base from V and 0 bases from J, with 12 bases between. This CDR3 comprises 17 residues. Looked up from germline, CDR1 is SGHVT and CDR2 is SQSDAQ. Written as DNA, the CDR3 is TGTGCCAGCAGCTTAGGTCAGGGCCTGTCAACTAATGAAAAACTGTTTTTT. Translating it yields CASSLGQGLSTNEKLFF.

CDR3 in DNA: TGTGCCATCAGTGGACAACTTAGCAATCAGCCCCAGCATTTT. Amino acid sequence: CAISGQLSNQPQHF. The chain links TRBV10-3 to TRBJ1-5; D is uncertain. This CDR3 is 14 amino acids long. Per the germline V gene, CDR1 is ENHRY and CDR2 is SYGVKD. Trimming pared 4 bases from V and 0 bases from J, leaving 7 bases between.